Following are 18 T cell receptor beta chains from one sample sequenced in a study of Graves' ophthalmopathy and Graves' hyperthyroidism. Investigators amplified TCR beta CDR3 regions from RNA transcripts. HTBI primers were employed in first-round RT-PCR, then a second-round multiplex PCR followed. MiXCR, run by TCRdb on the multiplex PCR reads, gives a single entry per CDR3 protein. Of some 250,000 distinct CDR3 sequences listed, around 50% are singletons. Sequences were obtained from peripheral blood. These receptors all come from an adult man with Graves' ophthalmopathy.

Of note for this clonotype: Relative to the germline gene, one junction end is altered; a read error may explain this. V and J are TRBV5-1 and TRBJ1-1; D possibly corresponds to TRBD1 (6 bases). The CDR3 spans 16 residues. Germline lookup yields CDR1 SGHRS and CDR2 YFSETQ. CDR3 nucleotide sequence: TGTGCCAGCAGCCTTCTTCGGGACACACAGAACACTGAAGCTTTCTTT. This sequence encodes CASSLLRDTQNTEAFF.

This clonotype was observed at least ten times. The chain recombines TRBV10-3 with TRBJ1-5, with D tentatively TRBD1 (6 bases). V was cut by 6 bases and J by 0 bases, with 12 bases left in between. The germline gives CDR1 ENHRY, CDR2 SYGVKD. The CDR3 runs to 15 residues. The CDR3 protein is CAIRGDKFSNQPQHF. The CDR3 region has the DNA TGTGCCATCAGGGGGGACAAATTTAGCAATCAGCCCCAGCATTTT.

The genes are TRBV20-1 and TRBJ2-5; 8 bases are shared with TRBD2. Germline V gene lookup returns CDR1 DFQATT and CDR2 SNEGSKA (reference sequence). The ends lost 5 bases at V and 10 bases at J; junction bases unmatched: 15. This CDR3 is 14 amino acids long. CDR3 bases: TGCAGTGCTGGGGGGATAGGGACTAGAGGACTCCAGTACTTC. Amino acids: CSAGGIGTRGLQYF.

The CDR3 spells CASRRSEGTYGYTF. CDR3 nucleotide sequence: TGTGCCAGCAGAAGATCGGAGGGGACCTATGGCTACACCTTC. This sequence joins TRBV7-8 and TRBJ1-2; D is possibly TRBD1 (5 bases). V was shortened by 6 bases and J by 4 bases, with 15 bases between the two germline ends. In germline, CDR1 is SGHVS, CDR2 FQNEAQ. The CDR3 is 14 residues long.

The chain links TRBV7-2 to TRBJ1-1; possible D gene TRBD1, 6 bases. The CDR3 loop spans 13 amino acids. Germline-derived CDR1 and CDR2 are SGHTA and FQGNSA. V lost 4 bases and J 6 bases, leaving 12 bases between the germline ends. In DNA form, the CDR3 reads TGTGCCAGCAGCTCTAACAGGGCCCCTGAAGCTTTCTTT. Translated, it gives CASSSNRAPEAFF. Full variable domain (rest looked up from reference TRBV7-2 and TRBJ1-1): GAGVSQSPSNKVTEKGKDVELRCDPISGHTALYWYRQSLGQGLEFLIYFQGNSAPDKSGLPSDRFSAERTGGSVSTLTIQRTQQEDSAVYLCASSSNRAPEAFFGQGTRLTVV.

Only a few counts were recorded for this clonotype. The chain is built from TRBV24-1 and TRBJ2-3; D is unresolved. The V gene lost 12 bases and the J gene lost 0 bases, with 12 bases spanning the gap. There are 13 residues in the CDR3. Germline-derived CDR1 and CDR2 are KGHDR and SFDVKD. The CDR3 region has the DNA TGTGCCTCCGCGACGGCGAGCACAGATACGCAGTATTTT. It yields the protein CASATASTDTQYF.

This clonotype showed up many times. This chain links TRBV29-1 with TRBJ1-4; D gene ambiguous. V was trimmed by 0 bases and J by 7 bases, leaving 3 bases between them. Germline lookup yields CDR1 SQVTM and CDR2 ANQGSEA. This CDR3 region has 11 residues. In DNA form, the CDR3 reads TGCAGCGTTGAAGAAAGTGAAAAACTGTTTTTT. Its protein product is CSVEESEKLFF.

Comments on this clonotype: A much larger clone lies a single base off, so this may be a read error. This rearrangement joins TRBV10-3 to TRBJ2-7; the D gene is possibly TRBD2 (6 bases). The end of the DNA is better explained by TRBJ2-1, so the J call may be wrong. This CDR3 comprises 11 residues. Germline-derived CDR1 and CDR2 are ENHRY and SYGVKD. CDR3: CAISAGSEQFF. CDR3 bases: TGTGCCATCAGCGCGGGGAGTGAGCAGTTCTTC.

This clonotype has a count of ten or more. The J gene is TRBJ1-1, the V gene TRBV29-1, with 9 bases aligning to TRBD1. V dropped 6 bases and J dropped 11; count of bases not matched to a gene: 16. The CDR3 covers 14 residues. Germline V gene data show CDR1 as SQVTM and CDR2 as ANQGSEA. CDR3 loop: CSVAAPTGTGKAFF. The CDR3 coding sequence is TGCAGCGTCGCAGCCCCGACCGGGACAGGGAAGGCTTTCTTT.

This clonotype was counted between two and nine times. The chain is built from TRBV24-1 and TRBJ2-2, with a weak D call TRBD2 (5 bases). With 5 bases removed from V and 0 bases from J, the gap between germline ends came to 9 bases. Germline CDR1 reads KGHDR; CDR2 reads SFDVKD. This CDR3 region has 15 residues. CDR3: CATSVRRPNTGELFF. Here the CDR3 DNA reads TGTGCCACCAGTGTTCGGAGGCCGAACACCGGGGAGCTGTTTTTT.

This clonotype was counted between two and nine times. The V and J genes are TRBV7-3 and TRBJ1-1; 9 nucleotides align to TRBD1. J lost 5 bases, V lost 2 bases, and 3 bases had no gene match. Per the germline V gene, CDR1 is SGHTA and CDR2 is FQGTGA. CDR3 length equals 14 residues. The chain's CDR3 is CASSLGDRVTEAFF. CDR3 DNA: TGTGCCAGCAGCTTAGGGGACAGGGTTACTGAAGCTTTCTTT.

This clonotype was counted many times. The chain couples TRBV29-1 to TRBJ2-5; the D call may be TRBD1 or TRBD2 (5 bases each). The CDR3 length is 12 residues. The V end was cut by 4 bases, the J end by 7 bases, with 13 bases between. Germline assignment: CDR1 SQVTM and CDR2 ANQGSEA. In nucleotides, the CDR3 is TGCAGCGTTGTAATAGGGGACGTGACCCAGTACTTC. This codes for CSVVIGDVTQYF. The variable domain in full, completed from reference TRBV29-1 and TRBJ2-5, reads SAVISQKPSRDICQRGTSLTIQCQVDSQVTMMFWYRQQPGQSLTLIATANQGSEATYESGFVIDKFPISRPNLTFSTLTVSNMSPEDSSIYLCSVVIGDVTQYFGPGTRLLVL.

This clonotype occurred many times. The CDR3 region has the DNA TGTGCCACCAGTGATTCAGGCGGGAGGTCGGCCTATGGCTACACCTTC. This codes for CATSDSGGRSAYGYTF. The chain has TRBV24-1 and TRBJ1-2; D is undetermined. With 2 bases removed from V and 4 bases from J, the gap between germline ends came to 16 bases. Germline assignment: CDR1 KGHDR and CDR2 SFDVKD. CDR3 length equals 16 residues.

The chain is built from TRBV7-9 and TRBJ2-7; TRBD2 aligns across 8 bases. Trimming took 5 bases from V and 2 from J; bases not matched to a gene: 11. Germline V CDR1 and CDR2: SEHNR, FQNEAQ (reference sequence). The CDR3 is made up of 16 amino acids. The CDR3 region is CASSREPSGPPYEQYF. The DNA of the CDR3 is TGTGCCAGCAGCCGCGAGCCTAGCGGGCCCCCCTACGAGCAGTACTTC.

The chain uses TRBV9 and TRBJ2-6; D is possibly TRBD1 (5 bases). With 8 bases removed from V and 18 bases from J, the gap between germline ends came to 21 bases. Germline V gene sequence: CDR1 SGDLS, CDR2 YYNGEE. The CDR3 runs to 12 residues. The CDR3 is CASGSGANIPTF. The CDR3 DNA reads as TGTGCCAGTGGTTCTGGGGCCAACATCCCGACTTTC.

This clonotype was picked up many times. The gene calls are TRBV29-1 and TRBJ1-2, with a weak D call TRBD1 (5 bases). Germline assignment: CDR1 SQVTM and CDR2 ANQGSEA. This CDR3 region has 14 residues. Deletions cut 1 base from V and 0 bases from J, with 9 bases between. This CDR3 reads CSVEGTSSNYGYTF. In nucleotides, the CDR3 is TGCAGCGTTGAAGGGACAAGTTCTAACTATGGCTACACCTTC.

This clonotype was seen once. A much larger clone sits a single nucleotide away, making a read error possible. This sequence joins TRBV29-1 and TRBJ2-5; TRBD2 agrees at 14 bases. Germline loops: CDR1 SQVTM, CDR2 ANQGSEA. CDR3 size: 14 residues. The CDR3 coding sequence is TGCGGCGTCGGACTAGCGGGAGGTTTGGAGACCCAGTACTTC. Amino acid sequence: CGVGLAGGLETQYF. Together with reference TRBV29-1 and TRBJ2-5, the CDR3 gives the full variable domain: SAVISQKPSRDICQRGTSLTIQCQVDSQVTMMFWYRQQPGQSLTLIATANQGSEATYESGFVIDKFPISRPNLTFSTLTVSNMSPEDSSIYLCGVGLAGGLETQYFGPGTRLLVL.

This clonotype was counted a few times. A much larger clone lies one base from this, so it may be a read error. The gene calls are TRBV18 and TRBJ1-2, with no clear D. The CDR3 totals 11 residues. Trimming pared 3 bases from V and 3 bases from J, leaving 2 bases between. Per germline, CDR1 KGHSH and CDR2 LQKENI. The CDR3 DNA sequence: TGTGCCAGCTCACCTGACTATGGCTACACCTTC. Amino acids: CASSPDYGYTF.